These 21 T cell receptor beta chains originate from one sample sequenced in a study of blood T cell repertoires in COVID-19. Only in-frame clones appear in the TCRdb table, and some are missing; sequencing was by immunoSEQ multiplex PCR. The repertoire holds about 290,000 clones, with around four fifths as singletons. The sequenced sample was peripheral blood. The source of these receptors is a woman aged 50 to 60 with active or convalescent COVID-19.

J is TRBJ2-2 and V is TRBV7-2; TRBD2 is a possible D gene (5 bases). Per the germline V gene, CDR1 is SGHTA and CDR2 is FQGNSA. The CDR3 loop spans 17 amino acids. Deletions cut 3 bases from V and 1 base from J, with 15 bases between. CDR3 bases: TGTGCCAGCAGCTTGGTACCGGGCGGGCGGAACACCGGGGAGCTGTTTTTT. Protein product: CASSLVPGGRNTGELFF.

The chain links TRBV30 to TRBJ1-4, with 9 nucleotides matching TRBD1. With V trimmed by 4 bases and J by 6 bases, 6 bases remained unmatched. The CDR3 is 14 amino acids. Germline V lookup: CDR1 GTSNPN, CDR2 SVGIG (reference sequence). The CDR3 bases are TGTGCCTGGAAGCGGGGGACAGGGCATGAAAAACTGTTTTTT. Translated, it gives CAWKRGTGHEKLFF.

The gene calls are TRBV6-4 and TRBJ2-7; D is possibly TRBD1 (6 bases). The length of the CDR3 is 14 residues. Germline V gene sequence: CDR1 MRHNA, CDR2 SNTAGT. V was pared by 9 bases and J by 7 bases, with 22 bases between. The CDR3 reads CARSLRGSLGEQYF. The DNA of the CDR3 is TGTGCCAGATCCCTCAGGGGATCCCTCGGGGAGCAGTACTTC.

The chain employs TRBV5-1 and TRBJ2-7; 9 nucleotides line up with TRBD2. The CDR3 length is 15 residues. V gave up 2 bases and J gave up 7 bases; unmatched junction bases: 10. Germline V gene sequence: CDR1 SGHRS, CDR2 YFSETQ. The CDR3 region has the DNA TGCGCCAGCAGCTTACTCCTAGCGGGACGGGGAGAGCAGTACTTC. Encoded protein: CASSLLLAGRGEQYF.

The chain combines TRBV5-1 with TRBJ1-4; no definite D call. The CDR3 extends over 16 amino acids. Germline V gene sequence: CDR1 SGHRS, CDR2 YFSETQ. Trimming cost V 0 bases and J 4 bases, with 13 bases left between them. The CDR3 DNA reads TGCGCCAGCAGCTTGGACCCATGGAGTTTTAATGAAAAACTGTTTTTT. The encoded protein is CASSLDPWSFNEKLFF.

This clone was counted only a few times. V and J are TRBV19 and TRBJ1-5; 7 nucleotides line up with TRBD1. The CDR3 covers 20 residues. The trim removed 3 bases at V and 0 bases at J, leaving 17 bases unmatched. Germline V gives CDR1 LNHDA, CDR2 SQIVND (reference sequence). CDR3 sequence reads: CASSILSPFRQGGSNQPQHF. The CDR3, as DNA: TGTGCCAGTAGTATCCTAAGTCCATTCCGACAGGGCGGTAGCAATCAGCCCCAGCATTTT.

This rearrangement joins TRBV7-7 to TRBJ1-6; D remains unclear. The CDR3 sequence is 15 residues long. CDR1 is SSHAT, CDR2 FNYEAQ, per germline (reference sequence). V lost 1 base and J lost 0, with 4 bases in between. CDR3 DNA: TGTGCCAGCAGCTTAGACATCTCCTATAATTCACCCCTCCACTTT. Translation gives CASSLDISYNSPLHF. Together with reference TRBV7-7 and TRBJ1-6, the CDR3 gives the full variable domain: GAGVSQSPRYKVTKRGQDVTLRCDPISSHATLYWYQQALGQGPEFLTYFNYEAQPDKSGLPSDRFSAERPEGSISTLTIQRTEQRDSAMYRCASSLDISYNSPLHFGNGTRLTVT.

V gene TRBV2 combines with J gene TRBJ2-6; perhaps TRBD1 as D (5 bases). The V gene's germline CDR1 is SNHLY and CDR2 FYNNEI. V was clipped by 6 bases and J by 0 bases, with 9 bases between them. The CDR3 loop spans 15 amino acids. The CDR3 region has the DNA TGTGCCAGCAGCCAAGGGGACTCTGGGGCCAACGTCCTGACTTTC. Protein product: CASSQGDSGANVLTF.

V is TRBV7-9 and J is TRBJ2-3; D call uncertain. Germline V gene data show CDR1 as SEHNR and CDR2 as FQNEAQ (reference sequence). V shed 2 bases and J shed 2 bases, with 11 bases lying between them. This CDR3 is 15 amino acids long. Written as DNA, the CDR3 is TGTGCCAGCAGCTTACAAGCCCAACCCACAGATACGCAGTATTTT. Encoded protein: CASSLQAQPTDTQYF.

The sample holds one count of this clone. The CDR3 DNA reads as TGTGCCAGCTCACCAAGTCTAAGGACAGGGTGGGTGAGGACTGAAGCTTTCTTT. It specifies CASSPSLRTGWVRTEAFF. The rearrangement links TRBV18 to TRBJ1-1, with 8 bases aligning to TRBD1. Germline V CDR1 and CDR2: KGHSH, LQKENI. The junction had 16 bases not matched to a gene; V was cut back by 2 bases and J by 5 bases. This CDR3 spans 18 amino acids. Full variable domain (rest looked up from reference TRBV18 and TRBJ1-1): NAGVMQNPRHLVRRRGQEARLRCSPMKGHSHVYWYRQLPEEGLKFMVYLQKENIIDESGMPKERFSAEFPKEGPSILRIQQVVRGDSAAYFCASSPSLRTGWVRTEAFFGQGTRLTVV.

This clone appeared once. CDR3 in DNA: TGTGCCAGCAGCTTAACCCCGAGGCAAGAGACCCAGTACTTC. This gives the protein CASSLTPRQETQYF. The chain recombines TRBV7-2 with TRBJ2-5; D unclear. The CDR3 sequence is 14 residues long. V was clipped by 2 bases and J by 2 bases, with 9 bases between them. The germline gives CDR1 SGHTA, CDR2 FQGNSA.

This clone was observed a handful of times. CDR3 sequence reads: CASSQGGGQGNQPQHF. In DNA form, the CDR3 reads TGTGCCAGCAGCCAAGGAGGGGGTCAGGGCAATCAGCCCCAGCATTTT. The chain combines TRBV14 with TRBJ1-5, with a weak D call TRBD1 (6 bases). Per the germline V gene, CDR1 is SGHDN and CDR2 is FVKESK. The germline V and J ends were trimmed by 1 base and 2 bases, with 12 bases remaining between them. The CDR3 loop spans 16 amino acids.

The V gene is TRBV6-5, the J gene TRBJ2-2, with a possible D match to TRBD1 (5 bases). Germline V gives CDR1 MNHEY, CDR2 SVGAGI. The germline V and J ends were trimmed by 10 bases and 2 bases, with 8 bases remaining between them. This CDR3 has 12 amino acids. The DNA of the CDR3 is TGTGCCATCCAGGGTAACACCGGGGAGCTGTTTTTT. This translates into CAIQGNTGELFF.

This clone turned up a few times. The V call is TRBV2, the J call TRBJ2-7; TRBD1 agrees at 11 bases. The germline CDR1 and CDR2 sequences are SNHLY and FYNNEI. The V and J ends lost 11 bases and 0 bases, in that order; junction bases with no gene match: 9. The CDR3 contains 15 residues. DNA for the CDR3: TGTGCCCGCGGGACAGGGGGTCGGAGCTCCTACGAGCAGTACTTC. Amino acids: CARGTGGRSSYEQYF. Using reference TRBV2 and TRBJ2-7 for the parts outside the CDR3, the full variable domain is EPEVTQTPSHQVTQMGQEVILRCVPISNHLYFYWYRQILGQKVEFLVSFYNNEISEKSEIFDDQFSVERPDGSNFTLKIRSTKLEDSAMYFCARGTGGRSSYEQYFGPGTRLTVT.

The J gene is TRBJ1-1, the V gene TRBV9, with 9 bases matching TRBD1. V lost 4 bases, J lost 4 bases, and 11 bases stayed unmatched. The germline CDR1 and CDR2 sequences are SGDLS and YYNGEE. The CDR3 spans 16 residues. This chain's CDR3 is CASSPGQGRVGTEAFF. The CDR3, as DNA: TGTGCCAGCAGCCCAGGACAGGGGAGGGTTGGCACTGAAGCTTTCTTT.

The chain joins TRBV6-6 to TRBJ1-6, with TRBD1 matching over 11 bases. Germline V gives CDR1 MNHNY, CDR2 SVGAGI (reference sequence). The CDR3 totals 15 residues. The junction had 2 bases not matched to a gene; V was cut back by 2 bases and J by 8 bases. CDR3: CASSYGGQGDSPLHF. CDR3 coding DNA: TGTGCCAGCAGTTACGGGGGACAGGGGGATTCACCCCTCCACTTT.

The chain uses TRBV12-3 or TRBV12-4 and TRBJ1-2, with 7 nucleotides matching TRBD1. The CDR3 runs to 13 residues. Trimming at V came to 3 bases and at J to 8 bases, leaving 6 bases not matched to a gene. CDR3 nucleotide sequence: TGTGCCAGCAGTTTCGACAGGGTAAGGGGCTACACCTTC. Translation: CASSFDRVRGYTF.

The genes are TRBV23-1 and TRBJ1-4; D not resolved. TRBV23-1 is noted as an ORF with a role that remains uncertain. The CDR3 is made up of 15 amino acids. The V and J ends lost 2 bases and 8 bases respectively, with 15 bases between them. The CDR3 spells CASSQPEKRGEKLFF. CDR3 coding DNA: TGCGCCAGCAGTCAACCCGAAAAGCGAGGGGAAAAACTGTTTTTT.

This chain links TRBV19 with TRBJ2-1; 7 bases line up with TRBD1. The CDR3 loop spans 14 amino acids. V lost 4 bases, J lost 4 bases, and 4 bases stayed unmatched. Germline CDR1 is LNHDA and CDR2 is SQIVND (reference sequence). The CDR3 DNA is TGTGCCAGTAGTACCTCAGGGGGATACAATGAGCAGTTCTTC. This translates into CASSTSGGYNEQFF. The complete variable domain, with remaining parts taken from reference TRBV19 and TRBJ2-1, reads DGGITQSPKYLFRKEGQNVTLSCEQNLNHDAMYWYRQDPGQGLRLIYYSQIVNDFQKGDIAEGYSVSREKKESFPLTVTSAQKNPTAFYLCASSTSGGYNEQFFGPGTRLTVL.

This clone was counted only a few times. The chain joins TRBV5-1 to TRBJ1-4, with a possible D match to TRBD1 (6 bases). The CDR3 totals 14 residues. In germline, CDR1 is SGHRS, CDR2 YFSETQ. Trimming left V 5 bases short and J 8 bases short, with 16 bases between. The CDR3, as DNA: TGCGCCAGCAGGGTGGACAGCCACAGCGAAAAACTGTTTTTT. As protein: CASRVDSHSEKLFF.

The chain uses TRBV30 and TRBJ1-2; the D gene is possibly TRBD1 (5 bases). With 8 bases removed from V and 8 bases from J, the gap between germline ends came to 18 bases. CDR3 size: 12 residues. CDR1 is GTSNPN and CDR2 is SVGIG in the germline V gene (reference sequence). CDR3 sequence: CAAGRRTGGYTF. CDR3 DNA: TGTGCCGCGGGGCGGAGAACCGGAGGCTACACCTTC.